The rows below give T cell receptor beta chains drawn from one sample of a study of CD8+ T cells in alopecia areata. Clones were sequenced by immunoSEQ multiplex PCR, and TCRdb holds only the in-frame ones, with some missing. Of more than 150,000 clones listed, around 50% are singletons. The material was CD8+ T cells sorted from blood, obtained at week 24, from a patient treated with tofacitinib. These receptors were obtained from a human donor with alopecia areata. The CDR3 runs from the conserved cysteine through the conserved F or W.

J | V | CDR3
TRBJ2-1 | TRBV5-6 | CASSSDSYNEQFF
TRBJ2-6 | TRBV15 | CATSRDKGSGANVLTF
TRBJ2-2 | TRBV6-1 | CATELVGTGELFF
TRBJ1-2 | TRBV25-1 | CASSDSRQHYTF
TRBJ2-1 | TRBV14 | CASSQLAGGREQFF
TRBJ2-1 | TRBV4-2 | CASRLGTGNNEQFF
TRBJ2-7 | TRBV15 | CATSVRLQGTDEQYF
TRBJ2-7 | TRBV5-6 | CASSPLTGDHYEQYF
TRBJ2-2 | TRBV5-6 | CASSLLLLTGSNTGELFF
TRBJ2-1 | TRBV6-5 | CASSSPGYNEQFF
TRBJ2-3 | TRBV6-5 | CASSYTSGGDTDTQYF
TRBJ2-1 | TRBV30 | CAWSSGGGEQFF
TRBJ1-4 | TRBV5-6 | CASSLGSAEKLFF
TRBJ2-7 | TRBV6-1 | CASSEYGGPNYEQYF
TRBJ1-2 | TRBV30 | CAWTSTAVGYTF
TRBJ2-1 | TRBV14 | CASSRNGASWSNEQFF
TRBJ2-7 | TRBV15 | CATRQGRSEQYF
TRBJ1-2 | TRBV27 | CASKGSGATNMWGYTF
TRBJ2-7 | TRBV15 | CATSRARTSYEQYF
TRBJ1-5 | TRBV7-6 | CASSLGTGIGQPQHF
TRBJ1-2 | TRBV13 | CASSSTGVGYTF
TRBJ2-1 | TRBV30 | CAWTGVDNEQFF
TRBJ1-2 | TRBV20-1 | CSAESLAPYTF
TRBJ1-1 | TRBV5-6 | CASSFGSDEAFF
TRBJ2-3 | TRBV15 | CATSRDADTQYF
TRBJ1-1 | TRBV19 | CASSMGRNTEAFF
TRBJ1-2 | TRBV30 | CAWSRTGWSGYTF
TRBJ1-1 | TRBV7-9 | CASRPKEQARAEAFF
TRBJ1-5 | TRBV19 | CASSPIQAPQHF
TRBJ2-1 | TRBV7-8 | CASSFLGLAGGIYNEQFF
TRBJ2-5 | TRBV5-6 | CASSLEVAETQYF
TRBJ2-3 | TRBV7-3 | CASSQGGPGTQYF
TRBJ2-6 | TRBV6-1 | CASSARDIPLIGANVLTF
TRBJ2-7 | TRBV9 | CASSVASSGAYEQYF
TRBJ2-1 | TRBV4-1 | CASSQAGSLYNEQFF
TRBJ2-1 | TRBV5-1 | CASSAGTVYNEQFF
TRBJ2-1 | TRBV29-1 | CSVRKDNEQFF
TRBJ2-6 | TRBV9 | CASSGSQGSGANVLTF
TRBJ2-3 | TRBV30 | CAWSVTGGRDTQYF
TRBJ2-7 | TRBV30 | CAWSPGTKGSYEQYF
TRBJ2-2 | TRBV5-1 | CASIDVGQGYTGELFF
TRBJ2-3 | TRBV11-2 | CASSLGGTDTQYF
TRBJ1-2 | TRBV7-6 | CASSLALTVHYGYTF
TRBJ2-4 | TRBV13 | CASSPKRQGTAKNIQYF
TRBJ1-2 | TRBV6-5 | CASSKDRLHGYTF
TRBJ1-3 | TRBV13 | CASSLGLSYSGNTIYF
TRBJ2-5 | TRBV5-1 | CASRGDGTQETQYF
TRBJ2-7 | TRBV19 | CASSPSRQLPTYEQYF
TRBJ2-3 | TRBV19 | CASSIVQADTQYF
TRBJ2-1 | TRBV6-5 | CASSYGLQVFF